This T cell receptor beta chain appears in the sequencing data of a study of T cell responses to AZD1222 COVID-19 vaccine. Whole-study findings and limits: Vaccination with two AZD1222 doses was followed by a rise in Spike-specific TCR breadth and depth. CD4 TCRs covered the whole spike, strongest at regions 160-218 and 743-854.

Sequencing was performed with immunoSEQ multiplex PCR; in TCRdb, only in-frame clones are kept and a portion is missing. The table lists some 94,000 clones, about 92% of them singletons. With respect to this clone: Its antigen is undetermined.

This sample comprised peripheral blood, obtained 28 days after the second AZD1222 dose. The sequence came from an adult who received the AZD1222 COVID-19 vaccine.

Here the CDR3 reads CASSEYHDSTGELFF. The CDR3 bases are TGTGCCAGCAGTGAATACCACGATAGCACCGGGGAGCTGTTTTTT. The gene calls are TRBV25-1 and TRBJ2-2; D is ambiguous. The CDR3 runs 15 residues. Germline V gives CDR1 MGHDK, CDR2 SYGVNS. V was trimmed by 0 bases and J by 4 bases, leaving 9 bases between them.